Included here is one T cell receptor beta chain sequence, with context. The target antigen is unknown. The assay was run at survey level. The data were produced by immunoSEQ multiplex PCR, yet TCRdb's version contains in-frame clones alone and is incomplete. The top ten clones hold 2% to 2.5% of a sample with some 25,000 clones, around 90% of them seen once. Time point indicated: 12 to 13 months of natalizumab therapy. T1 and T2 blood were collected at 6 and 12 months of natalizumab. This record comes from a study of multiple sclerosis patients with progressive multifocal leukoencephalopathy. The CDR3 totals 15 residues. Germline assignment: CDR1 SGHTA and CDR2 FQGNSA. The V end lost 1 base, the J end lost 6 bases, and 12 bases lay between the germline ends. Study observations and caveats: In most PML patients, TRB repertoires appeared less diverse by entropy.

The material was PBMCs, obtained from a patient treated with natalizumab. This sequence joins TRBV7-2 and TRBJ2-2; D call uncertain. The sequence came from a young man with multiple sclerosis. The CDR3 here is CASSLVGPTPGELFF. The CDR3, as DNA: TGTGCCAGCAGCTTAGTAGGCCCGACCCCCGGGGAGCTGTTTTTT.